The source of this T cell receptor (beta chain) is a study of T cells in Graves' hyperthyroidism and ophthalmopathy (dated by TCRdb to about 2019). In the study overall: Peripheral blood was sampled at the time of initial diagnosis, prior to any treatment. A discovery cohort of 95 to 100 patients, 43 with Graves' ophthalmopathy and 57 with stable Graves' hyperthyroidism, was used to find distinguishing TCR V-J signatures. An independent validation cohort of 18 to 20 hyperthyroidism patients and some 15 patients who later progressed to ophthalmopathy tested prospective prediction of ophthalmopathy. The roughly 100 discovery patients were randomly divided into training and test sets at a 7:3 ratio. Thyroid tissue and blood T-cell repertoires from six Graves' hyperthyroidism patients were also compared in the study. After sampling, hyperthyroidism patients received methimazole starting at 30 mg daily, and ophthalmopathy patients received high-dose intravenous methylprednisolone. The paper reports TCR Vbeta CDR3 sequencing of about 140 peripheral blood samples: 43 ophthalmopathy, fewer than 85 hyperthyroidism and 17 progressor patients.

The TCR beta CDR3 regions were amplified from the RNA transcripts. The first round of RT-PCR for the TCR CDR3 was performed with the HTBI primer set and the Qiagen OneStep RT-PCR kit. Libraries were constructed in a second round of multiplex PCR, after which size selection and purification were performed. Paired-end sequencing of the libraries was performed with 100 bp reads on an Illumina HiSeq2000. The original pipeline was this. Raw data were processed with SOAPnuke, discarding reads with adapters, uncalled bases, mean Phred below 15, or no exact constant-primer or identifier match. COPE v1.2.5 was used to merge high-quality paired reads, and clonotypes were defined as unique nucleotide sequences. Clonotypes were aligned to IMGT TRBV, TRBD and TRBJ reference segments using MiTCR v1.1. Analysis was restricted to V-J combinations with a frequency above 0.0001, which covered approximately 99% of repertoires. A TCS score was defined as the ratio of F50 (clonal expansion) to E x V (chaos), with BLOSUM62-based TCRdist applied between CDR3 peptides within each V-J. Welch's t-statistics and random forest reduced 514 V-J features to 10 to 15, which were used in a naive Bayes classifier (R e1071). TCRdb passed the public sequencing reads through fastp at Q25 and MiXCR, retaining productive beta sequences. Rows are unified per CDR3 protein, each entry keeping the most common DNA and genes. TCRdb, not the authors, supplied the V and J calls. Within this sample are some 490,000 distinct CDR3 sequences, with approximately 16% of them counted one time only. The ten top clones hold approximately 30% of the sample.

Note on this clonotype: Its antigen has not been determined. Per-nucleotide qualities are absent, and no much larger clonotype sits a single base away.

At the junction V is shortened by 1 base and J by 9 bases, with 6 bases in between. The CDR3 measures 11 amino acids from cysteine to phenylalanine. Here the CDR3 DNA is all that survives: 33 bases in frame from base 1. As encoded in the germline V gene, CDR1 is MNHNS while CDR2 is SASEGT. Ophthalmopathy patients had moderately to severely active disease, with a Clinical Activity Score of 3 or more, a NOSPECS grade of 4 or more, and a disease duration of less than 3 months. Any patient with an uncontrolled infection, another autoimmune disease, pregnancy or lactation was excluded. Diagnoses were established on the basis of clinical symptoms, serum thyroxine and TRAb, thyroid ultrasound, and orbital computed tomography. Ficoll-Paque density gradient centrifugation was used to isolate PBMCs from approximately 10 ml of fresh peripheral blood. Total RNA was extracted with Trizol reagent, and quality was checked on an Agilent 2100 Bioanalyzer.

General conclusions and limits of the study: In validation, progression to ophthalmopathy was predicted by the model with about 70% sensitivity and 72.22% specificity, a median of approximately 6.5 months before onset. A model built on a 13 V-J signature distinguished ophthalmopathy from stable hyperthyroidism, reaching 87.88% sensitivity and about 81% specificity in cross-validation and 80%/75% in testing. Most expanded thyroid clonotypes (frequency above 0.001) were also detected in blood, a finding suggesting that blood repertoires may reflect thyroid immune responses. No statistical method was used to fix the sample size in advance, and group allocation was not hidden from the investigators.

Sequenced sample: blood. The sequence was obtained from a woman aged 25 to 39 with Graves' ophthalmopathy. The V and J segments used are TRBV6-1 and TRBJ1-1; no D segment can be confidently identified. The bases read TGTGCCAGCAGTGAAGTGGGAAAAGCTTTCTTT. Its protein reads: CASSEVGKAFF.